This paragraph reports one TCR beta chain. Germline CDR1 and CDR2: MNHEY and SMNVEV (reference sequence). V shed 5 bases and J 7 bases; nucleotides not matched to a gene: 10. This CDR3 is built from 16 residues. This sample is part of a study of blood T cell repertoires in COVID-19. Authors' analysis steps: Quantification of nucleated cells was approximated via reference gene primer amplification. Assay: immunoSEQ multiplex PCR; the TCRdb copy retains only in-frame clones and omits some. V and J calls and clone size follow that table, whereas D and trimming were derived from the DNA. The sample includes over 120,000 clones, roughly 80% of them seen just once.

V gene TRBV27 combines with J gene TRBJ2-2; 10 bases are shared with TRBD1. The sequence was obtained from a man between 65 and 79 years old who had recovered from COVID-19. The sequencing input was peripheral blood. The CDR3 DNA follows: TGTGCCAGCAGTGGCTCCGGGACAGGGGCGAACGGGGAGCTGTTTTTT. It is translated as CASSGSGTGANGELFF.